Given below is one T cell receptor beta chain in context. Antigen unknown. The record originates from a study of cytomegalovirus exposure and HLA in healthy donors. General observations from the study: CMV antigen specificity was confirmed in vitro for three CMV-associated chains.

Primers: 60 Vbeta forward and 13 Jbeta reverse. Profiling relied on immunoSEQ multiplex PCR, and the TCRdb table lists in-frame clones only, not all of them. The data contain some 130,000 clones, over 60% of them seen just once; the ten biggest clones take up 3% to 3.5%. V was clipped by 7 bases and J by 4 bases, with 20 bases between them. The CDR3 is made up of 15 amino acids. CDR1 is MNHEY and CDR2 is SVGAGI in the germline V gene. This sequence joins TRBV6-5 and TRBJ2-7; D might be TRBD2 (6 bases). Sequencing input: PBMCs. This receptor was obtained from a man aged 35 to 55 in good health and CMV-seronegative. The CDR3 sequence: CASNPRGGVTYEQYF. CDR3 bases: TGTGCCAGCAACCCCCGCGGCGGGGTTACATACGAGCAGTACTTC.